Following are 6 T cell receptor beta chains from one sample sequenced in a study of blood T cell repertoires in COVID-19 (dated by TCRdb to 2018 to 2021). The library was prepared using the immunoSEQ multiplex PCR assay. Imported from immuneACCESS, the table was reduced by TCRdb to in-frame sequences with V and J called. These copies leave out some clones; in studies compared against another copy, an unresolved V gene accounts for under half, and the cause of the remainder is not known. In this sample the table shows about 280,000 clones, roughly 88% of which occur a single time. The biggest ten clones account for approximately 3% of the sample. The sample comprised peripheral blood. The receptor set was obtained from a woman aged 25 to 39 with active or convalescent COVID-19.

V is TRBV18 and J is TRBJ2-7, with 8 bases that match TRBD2. J was trimmed by 2 bases and V by 5 bases; bases with no gene match: 8. Germline values: CDR1 KGHSH, CDR2 LQKENI. CDR3 length: 15 amino acids. In DNA form, the CDR3 reads TGTGCCAGCTCATCGCCGGGGGGGGCTGCCTACGAGCAGTACTTC. As protein: CASSSPGGAAYEQYF.

This chain uses TRBV20-1 with TRBJ1-5; D is perhaps TRBD1 (5 bases). Germline V gene lookup returns CDR1 DFQATT and CDR2 SNEGSKA (reference sequence). CDR3 length: 13 amino acids. V was cut by 3 bases and J by 4 bases, with 10 bases left in between. CDR3 in amino acids: CSASTDINQPQHF. CDR3 DNA: TGCAGTGCTAGTACGGACATAAATCAGCCCCAGCATTTT.

The chain combines TRBV5-5 with TRBJ2-7, with D possibly TRBD1 on 5 matching bases. The V end lost 3 bases, the J end lost 4 bases, and 17 bases lay between the germline ends. This CDR3 is 15 amino acids long. Germline CDR1 is SGHKS and CDR2 is YYEKEE (reference sequence). The CDR3 DNA sequence: TGTGCCAGCAGCTCGAGCCTGCAGGGTGGATACGAGCAGTACTTC. Its protein product is CASSSSLQGGYEQYF.

The J gene is TRBJ1-6, the V gene TRBV12-3 or TRBV12-4, with 7 nucleotides matching TRBD1. The CDR3 totals 11 residues. The ends lost 5 bases at V and 16 bases at J; junction bases unmatched: 5. CDR3 sequence (DNA): TGTGCCAGCAGTGTCGACAGGGTACTCCACTTT. Residues: CASSVDRVLHF.

This chain uses TRBV10-3 with TRBJ2-3; D is perhaps TRBD1 (5 bases). The CDR3 is 14 residues long. Trimming cost V 7 bases and J 5 bases, with 16 bases left between them. The germline V gene has CDR1 ENHRY and CDR2 SYGVKD. The CDR3 reads CAIKSDMPGDTQYF. CDR3 nucleotide sequence: TGTGCCATCAAATCGGACATGCCTGGAGATACGCAGTATTTT.

V is TRBV11-3 and J is TRBJ1-1; D is uncertain. CDR1 is SGHNT and CDR2 is YENEEA in the germline V gene. CDR3 length: 14 residues. Between the trimmed V and J ends, which lost 5 bases and 1 base, there was a span of 11 bases. The CDR3 loop reads CASSPRHGNTEAFF. For the CDR3, the DNA is TGTGCCAGCAGCCCCAGACACGGGAACACTGAAGCTTTCTTT. The complete variable domain, with remaining parts taken from reference TRBV11-3 and TRBJ1-1, reads EAGVVQSPRYKIIEKKQPVAFWCNPISGHNTLYWYLQNLGQGPELLIRYENEEAVDDSQLPKDRFSAERLKGVDSTLKIQPAELGDSAVYLCASSPRHGNTEAFFGQGTRLTVV.